This is a list of T cell receptor beta chains from one sample in a study of blood T cell repertoires in COVID-19. Assay used: immunoSEQ multiplex PCR; TCRdb lists only in-frame clones, some missing. This table holds under 350,000 clones, roughly nine tenths found once. The source material was peripheral blood. These receptors all come from a middle-aged man with acute or convalescent COVID-19. The CDR3 runs from the conserved cysteine through the conserved F or W. Each record gives: J gene, clone size, V gene, D gene, CDR3 DNA, CDR3 protein. A D gene is named only where the DNA matches it firmly. Some rows mark clone size as missing; the rest say once, few, many or name a class of expanded clone.

>TRBJ2-5|.|TRBV7-2|.
TGTGCCAGCAGCTTAGGGGCCCTTATTTTGACCCAGTACTTC
CASSLGALILTQYF
>TRBJ1-1|.|TRBV19|.
TGTGCCAGTACTTTCGGCGGGGTCGGATTCACTGAAGCTTTCTTT
CASTFGGVGFTEAFF
>TRBJ1-2|.|TRBV9|.
TGTGCCAGCAGCCACCGAGACCAACAGAACTATGGCTACACCTTC
CASSHRDQQNYGYTF
>TRBJ1-2|.|TRBV4-2|.
TGTGCCAGCAGCCAAGATGTAAAGGAGGGCGGCTACACCTTC
CASSQDVKEGGYTF
>TRBJ2-1|.|TRBV29-1|.
TGCAGCGTTGTCCCGCAGGATGGGGCAGGGTCCTACAATGAGCAGTTCTTC
CSVVPQDGAGSYNEQFF
>TRBJ1-4|.|TRBV9|.
TGTGCCAGCAGCGTAGAGGGGAGGAATGAAAAACTGTTTTTT
CASSVEGRNEKLFF
>TRBJ1-2|.|TRBV12-5|.
TGTGCTAGTGGTTTGGTAGACCGGGGTGGCTACACCTTC
CASGLVDRGGYTF
>TRBJ1-1|.|TRBV15|.
TGTGCCACCAGCAGAGAGGGGGGGAGACAGAACACTGAAGCTTTCTTT
CATSREGGRQNTEAFF
>TRBJ1-1|.|TRBV5-1|TRBD1
TGCGCCAGCAGCGCCGACACAGGGGTCCCTGAAGCTTTCTTT
CASSADTGVPEAFF
>TRBJ2-1|.|TRBV7-3|TRBD1
TGTGCCAGCAGCCAGTCGACAGGGGTCAATGAGCAGTTCTTC
CASSQSTGVNEQFF
>TRBJ1-5|.|TRBV5-5|.
TGTGCCAGCAGCTTGGCAGGGGCATGGGATCAGCCCCAGCATTTT
CASSLAGAWDQPQHF
>TRBJ1-5|.|TRBV24-1|TRBD1
TGTGCCACGACTGGGACAGGGGGCCGTCAGCCCCAGCATTTT
CATTGTGGRQPQHF
>TRBJ1-1|once|TRBV10-3|.
TGTGCCATCAGTGCGCAGGGGAACACTGAAGCTTTCTTT
CAISAQGNTEAFF
>TRBJ1-1|few|TRBV6-6|TRBD1
TGTGCCAGCAGTCAACAGGACAGGGGGCTCGCTGAAGCTTTCTTT
CASSQQDRGLAEAFF
>TRBJ2-7|few|TRBV25-1|TRBD1
TGTGCCAGCAGTGAATGGGACAGGGTTGGTTACGAGCAGTACTTC
CASSEWDRVGYEQYF
>TRBJ2-7|.|TRBV21-1|.
TGTGCCAGCAGCCCACCGGGACTTGGCAAGCGGGGGGCCCCCTACGAGCAGTACTTC
CASSPPGLGKRGAPYEQYF
>TRBJ1-5|few|TRBV10-1|.
TGCGCCAGCAGTGCAGGGGTAAATCAGCCCCAGCATTTT
CASSAGVNQPQHF
>TRBJ2-7|.|TRBV5-5|.
TGTGCCATCCCAGCGGGCCCCTACGAGCAGTACTTC
CAIPAGPYEQYF
>TRBJ2-1|.|TRBV14|TRBD1
TGTGCCAGCAGCCAAGGGGACAGCTCTGGTGAGCAGTTCTTC
CASSQGDSSGEQFF
>TRBJ1-2|.|TRBV5-6|.
TGTGCCAGCAGCGCCATGTACCCCGGGTATGGCTACACCTTC
CASSAMYPGYGYTF
>TRBJ1-2|.|TRBV12-1|.
TGTGCCAGCAGCTTTGTAGACAGGGCCTATGGCTACACCTTC
CASSFVDRAYGYTF
>TRBJ1-1|.|TRBV9|.
TGTGCCAGCAGCGTAGATGGCGCGGGAGGGGTGAACACTGAAGCTTTCTTT
CASSVDGAGGVNTEAFF
>TRBJ2-1|.|TRBV25-1|TRBD2
TGTGCCAGCAGTGGAGGCCGGGGGGGATACAATGAGCAGTTCTTC
CASSGGRGGYNEQFF
>TRBJ1-1|.|TRBV6-4|.
TGTGCCAGCAGAGGCGGGGGTTCCGCCACTGAAGCTTTCTTT
CASRGGGSATEAFF
>TRBJ2-6|.|TRBV9|.
TGTGCCAGCAGCCTCCGACCGACAGATTCTGGGGCCAACGTCCTGACTTTC
CASSLRPTDSGANVLTF
>TRBJ2-7|.|TRBV7-3|TRBD2
TGTGCCAGCAGCCCGGGAGCGGGACTAGCCTACGAGCAGTACTTC
CASSPGAGLAYEQYF
>TRBJ1-2|.|TRBV10-3|.
TGTGCCATCAGGAACGCGGACTATGGCTACACCTTC
CAIRNADYGYTF
>TRBJ1-3|.|TRBV4-1|.
TGCGCCAGCAGCCAAGATCTTCTTTTCTCTGGAAACACCATATATTTT
CASSQDLLFSGNTIYF
>TRBJ1-1|.|TRBV30|.
TGTGCCTGGATTAGGGGGAACACTGAAGCTTTCTTT
CAWIRGNTEAFF
>TRBJ1-3|.|TRBV15|.
TGTGCCACCGAACAGGGCTCTGGAAACACCATATATTTT
CATEQGSGNTIYF
>TRBJ2-7|once|TRBV9|.
TGTGCCAGTTCTAAACAGGGATTCTCCTACGAGCAGTACTTC
CASSKQGFSYEQYF
>TRBJ1-1|.|TRBV5-6|.
TGTGCCAGCCTTATCGTTCCGGGCACTGAAGCTTTCTTT
CASLIVPGTEAFF
>TRBJ1-2|.|TRBV3-1/TRBV3-2|TRBD1
TGTGCCAGCAGCTCAGGGGGCGCTTTACGGGGCTACACCTTC
CASSSGGALRGYTF
>TRBJ1-1|.|TRBV10-3|.
TGTGCCATCAGTGAGAAACAACCGAACACTGAAGCTTTCTTT
CAISEKQPNTEAFF
>TRBJ1-2|.|TRBV6-1|TRBD1
TGTGCCAGCAGTGCCAGACAGGGGGGTTCGCCCAATTATGGCTACACCTTC
CASSARQGGSPNYGYTF
>TRBJ2-1|few|TRBV7-3|TRBD1
TGTGCCAGCAGCGAGACAGGGGGCGGGTACAATGAGCAGTTCTTC
CASSETGGGYNEQFF
>TRBJ2-3|.|TRBV5-1|.
TGCGCCAGCAGCTTGTTTTCTCCCGGAGGGGCTAGCACAGATACGCAGTATTTT
CASSLFSPGGASTDTQYF
>TRBJ2-7|once|TRBV30|.
TGTGCCTGGAGTGTACTACCCTACGAGCAGTACTTC
CAWSVLPYEQYF
>TRBJ2-1|once|TRBV4-1|TRBD2
TGCGCCAGCAGCCCTCGGGAGGGGCCCTACAATGAGCAGTTCTTC
CASSPREGPYNEQFF
>TRBJ1-5|.|TRBV19|TRBD1
TGTGCCAGTAGTTGGACAGGGCGTCGCAATCAGCCCCAGCATTTT
CASSWTGRRNQPQHF
>TRBJ1-6|.|TRBV23-1|TRBD1
TGCGCCAGCAGTCAACGACCACGAAGGGACAGGGTGTCGCGTTCACCCCTCCACTTT
CASSQRPRRDRVSRSPLHF
>TRBJ2-7|.|TRBV5-1|TRBD1
TGCGCCAGCAGCTTGTTAACAGGGGACTACGAGCAGTACTTC
CASSLLTGDYEQYF
>TRBJ2-1|.|TRBV5-6|.
TGTGCCAGCAGCCGGTCGGGATATGAGCAGTTCTTC
CASSRSGYEQFF
>TRBJ2-7|.|TRBV19|TRBD2
TGTGCCAGTAGTTTAGCGGGGGGCTCCTACGAGCAGTACTTC
CASSLAGGSYEQYF
>TRBJ1-4|.|TRBV6-5|TRBD1
TGTGCCAGCAGGGACGGGACAGCGCTGGGGGAAAAACTGTTTTTT
CASRDGTALGEKLFF
>TRBJ2-5|.|TRBV9|TRBD1
TGTGCCAGCAGCCCCCAGACAGGGTGGGAGACCCAGTACTTC
CASSPQTGWETQYF
>TRBJ2-1|.|TRBV30|.
TGTGCCTGGAGTATGAGTTACAATGAGCAGTTCTTC
CAWSMSYNEQFF
>TRBJ2-7|.|TRBV21-1|.
TGTGCCAGCAGCCCCGGGGGTCTTTGGGACGAGCAGTACTTC
CASSPGGLWDEQYF
>TRBJ2-4|.|TRBV10-3|.
TGTGCCATCAGTGCACCGGGAGTAGCCAAAAACATTCAGTACTTC
CAISAPGVAKNIQYF